Following are 11 T cell receptor beta chains from one sample sequenced in a study of CD8 T cells in ankylosing spondylitis. TCRdb recomputed calls from the 5' RACE reads with MiXCR, one row per CDR3 protein. The sample records fewer than 250,000 distinct CDR3 sequences, about 11% being singletons. Source material: blood, either unsorted or a sorted T cell fraction (not recorded which). The receptors originated from a male donor with ankylosing spondylitis or in good health (not recorded which).

Of note for this clonotype: A much larger clone differs by one base, so this may be a read error. This rearrangement joins TRBV5-1 to TRBJ1-5, with D unresolved. The length of the CDR3 is 15 residues. The germline gives CDR1 SGHRS, CDR2 YFSETQ. V was shortened by 4 bases and J by 4 bases, with 15 bases between the two germline ends. CDR3 residues: CASSAEFGRNQPQHF. The CDR3, as DNA: TGCGCCAGCAGCGCCGAGTTTGGTCGTAATCAGCCCCAGCATTTT.

The V gene is TRBV11-3, the J gene TRBJ2-1; D is undetermined. V dropped 2 bases and J dropped 8 bases, with 10 bases sitting between them. Germline lookup yields CDR1 SGHNT and CDR2 YENEEA. The CDR3 spans 13 residues. The CDR3 protein is CASSLNLSDEQFF. For the CDR3, the DNA is TGTGCCAGCAGCTTAAATCTAAGCGATGAGCAGTTCTTC.

The chain uses TRBV12-3 or TRBV12-4 and TRBJ2-1; TRBD1 might be the D (6 bases). This CDR3 contains 13 residues. Trimming removed 7 bases from V and 6 bases from J, with 13 bases in between. CDR3 protein: CASNRDALNEQFF. The DNA of the CDR3 is TGTGCCAGCAACAGGGACGCACTCAATGAGCAGTTCTTC.

Notes on this clonotype: This clone may be a read error of a much larger clone one base away. J is TRBJ1-2 and V is TRBV12-3 or TRBV12-4; TRBD1 matches at 7 bases. CDR3 length: 15 residues. V trimming: 0 bases; J trimming: 5 bases; junction bases outside the gene matches: 6. This CDR3 is CASSLAGTETYGYTF. The CDR3 region has the DNA TGTGCCAGCAGTTTAGCCGGGACAGAGACTTATGGCTACACCTTC.

This clonotype was counted ten times or more. The V call is TRBV5-1, the J call TRBJ2-1; D not resolved. Deletions cut 4 bases from V and 8 bases from J, with 10 bases between. The CDR3 totals 12 residues. Germline CDR1 and CDR2: SGHRS and YFSETQ. This CDR3 reads CASSLGRDEQFF. For the CDR3, the DNA is TGCGCCAGCAGCCTCGGCCGGGATGAGCAGTTCTTC.

The gene calls are TRBV10-3 and TRBJ2-5; no clear D. This CDR3 has 17 residues. Looked up from germline, CDR1 is ENHRY and CDR2 is SYGVKD. Trimming pared 4 bases from V and 4 bases from J, leaving 22 bases between. The CDR3 sequence is CAISGAPPWGRAETQYF. The CDR3 nucleotides are TGTGCCATCAGTGGGGCCCCCCCCTGGGGAAGGGCAGAGACCCAGTACTTC.

This clonotype was seen ten or more times. The rearrangement uses TRBV5-6 and TRBJ2-2; TRBD2 matches 13 bases. Germline lookup yields CDR1 SGHDT and CDR2 YYEEEE. Losses at the gene ends were 4 bases for V and 2 bases for J; bases not matched to a gene: 5. This CDR3 comprises 17 residues. The CDR3: CASSLGLAGPNTGELFF. CDR3 nucleotides: TGTGCCAGCAGCCTGGGACTAGCGGGACCTAACACCGGGGAGCTGTTTTTT.

V and J are TRBV28 and TRBJ2-5; TRBD1 matches 9 bases. Trimming at V came to 5 bases and at J to 4 bases, leaving 8 bases not matched to a gene. The V gene's germline CDR1 is MDHEN and CDR2 SYDVKM. There are 15 residues in the CDR3. CDR3 sequence: CASSRPGQGRETQYF. The DNA for the CDR3 is TGTGCCAGCAGTCGTCCGGGACAGGGACGAGAGACCCAGTACTTC.

CDR3 loop: CASSLGTAGNQPQHF. CDR3 bases: TGTGCCAGCAGCTTAGGGACAGCGGGCAATCAGCCCCAGCATTTT. The V and J genes are TRBV7-9 and TRBJ1-5; the D gene is possibly TRBD1 (6 bases). Trimming cost V 1 base and J 2 bases, with 9 bases left between them. This CDR3 contains 15 residues. Germline lookup yields CDR1 SEHNR and CDR2 FQNEAQ (reference sequence).

The chain combines TRBV9 with TRBJ1-2; tentative D call: TRBD1 (5 bases). This CDR3 spans 14 amino acids. CDR1 is SGDLS and CDR2 is YYNGEE in the germline V gene. V was clipped by 4 bases and J by 5 bases, with 15 bases between them. CDR3 in amino acids: CASSPGHGLYGYTF. In DNA, the CDR3 is TGTGCCAGCAGCCCAGGACACGGGTTATATGGCTACACCTTC.

Remarks on this clonotype: A much larger clone differs from this one at a single base, so this may be a read error. No conserved phenylalanine or tryptophan ends this CDR3, so it is likely a read error. This chain uses TRBV5-6 with TRBJ2-7; D is unclear. V was shortened by 0 bases and J by 6 bases, with 4 bases between the two germline ends. This CDR3 contains 11 residues. Germline V gene data show CDR1 as SGHDT and CDR2 as YYEEEE. In DNA, the CDR3 is TGTGCCAGCAGCTTGGACGGCGAGCAGTACTAC. The encoded protein is CASSLDGEQYY.